The 14 T cell receptor beta chains listed next were all sequenced from one sample in a study of T cell responses to AZD1222 COVID-19 vaccine. Measured with immunoSEQ multiplex PCR; TCRdb has only the in-frame clones, and not every one. The data hold 140,000 to 150,000 clones, with around 90% observed a single time. The sample consisted of peripheral blood, taken on day 0 of MenACWY control vaccination. The origin of the receptors is an adult in good health.

The rearrangement joins TRBV10-2 to TRBJ1-5; TRBD1 is a possible D gene (5 bases). V dropped 8 bases and J dropped 4 bases, with 12 bases sitting between them. The CDR3 covers 13 residues. Germline V gene data show CDR1 as WSHSY and CDR2 as SAAADI. The CDR3 DNA reads as TGCGCCAGCGGAGTCGGGGGGAATCAGCCCCAGCATTTT. This sequence encodes CASGVGGNQPQHF.

The CDR3 nucleotides are TGTGCCAGCAGCGAAACAGGGGGAAAAGATACGCAGTATTTT. Its protein product is CASSETGGKDTQYF. The genes are TRBV7-3 and TRBJ2-3; 8 bases match TRBD1. After removal of 5 bases from V and 5 bases from J, the junction contained 6 bases not matched to a gene. The CDR3 sequence is 14 residues long. Germline V gene lookup returns CDR1 SGHTA and CDR2 FQGTGA.

This clone was observed once. The chain is built from TRBV11-2 and TRBJ2-1, with TRBD1 matching 7 bases. The junction had 6 bases not matched to a gene; V was cut back by 5 bases and J by 5 bases. Per the germline V gene, CDR1 is SGHAT and CDR2 is FQNNGV. The CDR3 has 14 residues. CDR3 residues: CASSLRDRNNEQFF. In nucleotides, the CDR3 is TGTGCCAGCAGCCTCCGGGACAGAAACAATGAGCAGTTCTTC.

This chain links TRBV6-1 with TRBJ1-5; D remains ambiguous. V lost 1 base, J lost 4 bases, and 5 bases lay in between. CDR1 and CDR2 (germline): MNHNS, SASEGT. This CDR3 is 13 amino acids long. The CDR3 sequence is CASSEGVNQPQHF. The CDR3 nucleotides read TGTGCCAGCAGTGAAGGAGTAAATCAGCCCCAGCATTTT.

The CDR3, as DNA: TGTGCCAGCAGTGAGGCGGGGAACACTGAAGCTTTCTTT. Its protein is CASSEAGNTEAFF. The V call is TRBV6-4, the J call TRBJ1-1; D unclear. This CDR3 comprises 13 residues. The V end lost 3 bases, the J end lost 1 base, and 6 bases lay between the germline ends. The V gene's germline CDR1 is MRHNA and CDR2 SNTAGT.

This rearrangement joins TRBV30 to TRBJ1-2; D uncertain. The CDR3 is 14 amino acids. V dropped 4 bases and J dropped 2 bases, with 14 bases sitting between them. In germline, CDR1 is GTSNPN, CDR2 SVGIG (reference sequence). The CDR3 DNA reads as TGTGCCTGGAAAGGGAAGCCCCTAAACTATGGCTACACCTTC. It translates to CAWKGKPLNYGYTF. Complete variable domain (other parts from reference TRBV30 and TRBJ1-2): SQTIHQWPATLVQPVGSPLSLECTVEGTSNPNLYWYRQAAGRGLQLLFYSVGIGQISSEVPQNLSASRPQDRQFILSSKKLLLSDSGFYLCAWKGKPLNYGYTFGSGTRLTVV.

The rearrangement links TRBV6-5 to TRBJ2-7; maybe TRBD2 (5 bases). The CDR3 loop spans 13 amino acids. Trimming left V 7 bases short and J 4 bases short, with 14 bases between. Looked up from germline, CDR1 is MNHEY and CDR2 is SVGAGI. CDR3 region: CASTGGSGYEQYF. In nucleotides, the CDR3 is TGTGCCAGCACAGGCGGTTCGGGATACGAGCAGTACTTC.

The CDR3 region is CASSEDGTLYGYTF. In nucleotides, the CDR3 is TGTGCCAGCAGTGAGGACGGCACCCTCTATGGCTACACCTTC. This rearrangement joins TRBV28 to TRBJ1-2; no definite D call. V lost 5 bases, J lost 4 bases, and 14 bases lay in between. This CDR3 contains 14 residues. Germline lookup yields CDR1 MDHEN and CDR2 SYDVKM.

This rearrangement joins TRBV2 to TRBJ1-2, with D possibly matching TRBD1 (5 bases). This CDR3 contains 15 residues. The V end was cut by 5 bases, the J end by 4 bases, with 17 bases between. The germline CDR1 and CDR2 sequences are SNHLY and FYNNEI. The CDR3 region has the DNA TGTGCCAGCAGTCCTCGGGGGTCCCAGAGCTATGGCTACACCTTC. Amino acids: CASSPRGSQSYGYTF.

This clone was seen a single time. The rearrangement links TRBV18 to TRBJ2-7; 7 nucleotides align to TRBD2. The V gene's germline CDR1 is KGHSH and CDR2 LQKENI. This CDR3 spans 16 amino acids. Trimming cost V 5 bases and J 0 bases; bases outside gene matches: 10. The CDR3 protein is CASSSDERGASYEQYF. CDR3 coding DNA: TGTGCCAGCTCATCCGATGAGCGGGGCGCCTCCTACGAGCAGTACTTC.

V usage is TRBV20-1 and J usage is TRBJ2-1; tentatively, D is TRBD2 (5 bases). V gave up 6 bases and J gave up 7 bases, with 10 bases separating them. The CDR3 has 11 residues. Germline V lookup: CDR1 DFQATT, CDR2 SNEGSKA (reference sequence). CDR3 protein: CSAVDWNEQFF. DNA for the CDR3: TGCAGTGCGGTGGACTGGAATGAGCAGTTCTTC.

The chain combines TRBV5-1 with TRBJ2-7; possibly TRBD2 for D (6 bases). Trimming took 1 base from V and 3 from J, leaving 17 bases between them. Germline CDR1 and CDR2: SGHRS and YFSETQ. The CDR3 totals 16 residues. DNA for the CDR3: TGCGCCAGCAGCTTGTTCGCGGGGAGTGAAGGCTACGAGCAGTACTTC. Its translation is CASSLFAGSEGYEQYF.

The chain uses TRBV19 and TRBJ1-5; D gene ambiguous. V lost 6 bases and J 0 bases, leaving 3 bases between the germline ends. The CDR3 consists of 12 residues. Germline assignment: CDR1 LNHDA and CDR2 SQIVND (reference sequence). The CDR3 nucleotides read TGTGCCAGTAGACTTAGCAATCAGCCCCAGCATTTT. Translating gives CASRLSNQPQHF.

The V gene is TRBV5-1, the J gene TRBJ1-2; TRBD1 is a possible D gene (5 bases). There are 17 residues in the CDR3. V was clipped by 1 base and J by 2 bases, with 18 bases between them. In germline, CDR1 is SGHRS, CDR2 YFSETQ. CDR3 in DNA: TGCGCCAGCAGCTTGAGGGCTTCGGGGACGGTCAACTATGGCTACACCTTC. It encodes CASSLRASGTVNYGYTF.